This TCR beta chain was recovered during a study of regulatory T cells in long-lasting Graves disease. Study as a whole: Antithyroid drug intake by newly diagnosed Graves' patients had lasted under 3 months. Broader study findings: A greater number of public clonotypes (about 2,900) was shared by persistent patients than by new patients (around 1,000).

Construction of the TCR beta libraries employed iRepertoire HTBI primers in conjunction with Arm-PCR of CDR3 regions. MiXCR, run by TCRdb on the multiplex PCR reads, gives a single entry per CDR3 protein. This table holds a few hundred thousand distinct CDR3 sequences, about a sixth found once. Time point indicated: newly diagnosed GD, antithyroid drugs for less than 3 months. PBMCs provided the RNA from which the TCR library was made. The peripheral blood volume drawn was 8 to 9.5 milliliters, and it was collected into EDTA tubes. This clonotype has ten or more counts. Its target is unknown. V was clipped by 9 bases and J by 2 bases, with 41 bases between them. This CDR3 comprises 23 residues. Germline CDR1 is KGHDR and CDR2 is SFDVKD. The same data also contributed to another study, on T cells in Graves' hyperthyroidism and ophthalmopathy. From that paper: Graves' hyperthyroidism was deemed stable absent ophthalmopathy progression within 18 months.

The gene calls are TRBV24-1 and TRBJ2-3; D might be TRBD1 or TRBD2, each matching 5 bases. The source is a woman under 30 with Graves disease. Sequencing was performed on peripheral blood mononuclear cells (PBMCs), taken at new diagnosis, from a patient treated with antithyroid drugs. CDR3 nucleotide sequence: TGTGCCACCGAGGGGCCCCTAGGGGCAACTAAAAACCCACCGGCACCTCTCACAGATACGCAGTATTTT. It encodes CATEGPLGATKNPPAPLTDTQYF.